This T cell receptor beta chain was recorded in a study of blood T cell repertoires in COVID-19. The overall study: Acute and convalescent COVID-19 samples came from the United States, Italy and Spain. The cDNA or gDNA used as material had been derived from T cells, B-cell-depleted T cells, or PBMCs.

The ends lost 6 bases at V and 5 bases at J; junction bases unmatched: 15. Germline V gene sequence: CDR1 MNHEY, CDR2 SVGEGT. The CDR3 consists of 17 residues. This clone showed up just once. Original methodology: Estimation of nucleated cell counts relied on the amplification of reference gene primers. Produced via immunoSEQ multiplex PCR; TCRdb's table is partial and in-frame only. That table furnishes V, J and clone size, whereas the DNA furnished D and trimming. The profile shows a few hundred thousand clones, 82% of them singletons. This chain uses TRBV6-2 or TRBV6-3 with TRBJ2-7; 11 positions match TRBD2. This TCR derives from a woman aged 18-30 years with acute or convalescent COVID-19. Sequencing was done on a sample of peripheral blood. The DNA for the CDR3 is TGTGCCAGCAGCCAAGCACCAAGACTAGCGGGAATCAACGAGCAGTACTTC. This translates into CASSQAPRLAGINEQYF.